This T cell receptor beta chain appears in the sequencing data of a study of neurological immune-mediated disorders. Study-wide results and caveats: The study found the most TCR clonal expansion in HTLV-1-associated myelopathy and the least in multiple sclerosis, below healthy controls. Across subjects, expanded clones had no CDR3 amino acid sequences in common, pointing to private repertoires in all groups.

The cDNA was generated through 5'RACE incorporating 10-nucleotide random UMIs. Sequencing runs each yielded over 180 million TCR-beta sequences from 15-18 subjects. TCRdb passed the 5' RACE reads through MiXCR, listing each CDR3 protein once. Of about 62,000 distinct CDR3 sequences in the sample, 3.5% to 4.5% are singletons; the top ten hold more than 2%. Trimming left V 2 bases short and J 8 bases short, with 12 bases between. CDR1 is MNHNS, CDR2 SASEGT, per germline. This CDR3 has 14 amino acids. In this sample, this clonotype turned up a few times. Its antigen is undetermined. This receptor was obtained from a woman between 45 and 60 years old with multiple sclerosis. V and J are TRBV6-1 and TRBJ1-4; D uncertain. The source material was PBMCs. The CDR3 nucleotides read TGTGCCAGCAGTGAACTACAGAAGAGAGAAAAACTGTTTTTT. Translating gives CASSELQKREKLFF.